The following is a T cell receptor (beta chain) sequence with its context. The target antigen is unknown. These data originate in a study of CD8 T cells in Susac syndrome. Random hexamers were used to reverse transcribe the RNA input (about 0.5 to 1 ug). An immunoSEQ multiplex PCR generated amplified TCR beta CDR3 products spanning 54 Vbeta and 13 Jbeta. Each CDR3 protein gets one entry after TCRdb re-called the immunoSEQ multiplex PCR reads with MiXCR. The sample lists a few hundred thousand distinct CDR3 sequences, around 84% seen once, with about 0.11% in the top ten. Trimming cost V 6 bases and J 1 base, with 18 bases left between them. Germline CDR1 reads SQVTM; CDR2 reads ANQGSEA. This CDR3 contains 16 residues. Study-level points and caveats: The study recognized that the number of individuals in its TCR sequencing and HLA analysis was relatively small.

Sequencing of TCR beta was undertaken in CD8+ and CD4+ T cells derived from blood. This rearrangement joins TRBV29-1 to TRBJ2-2, with D tentatively TRBD1 (8 bases). The specimen was CD8+ T cells from PBMCs. The receptor's source is a human donor with multiple sclerosis. The CDR3 nucleotides are TGCAGCGTCGTGCAAGCGGGACAGGTGAACACCGGGGAGCTGTTTTTT. The encoded protein is CSVVQAGQVNTGELFF.